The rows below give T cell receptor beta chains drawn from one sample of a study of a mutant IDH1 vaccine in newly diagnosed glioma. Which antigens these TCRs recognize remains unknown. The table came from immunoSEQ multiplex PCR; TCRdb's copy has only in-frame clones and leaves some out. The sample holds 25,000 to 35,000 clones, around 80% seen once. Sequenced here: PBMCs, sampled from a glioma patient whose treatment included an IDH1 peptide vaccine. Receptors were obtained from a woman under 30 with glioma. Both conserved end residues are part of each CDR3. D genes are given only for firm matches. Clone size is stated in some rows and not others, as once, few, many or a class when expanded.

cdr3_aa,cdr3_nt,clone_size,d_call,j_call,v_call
CASSPSGGGLGEKLFF,TGTGCCAGCAGTCCTAGCGGGGGGGGGCTTGGTGAAAAACTGTTTTTT,.,.,TRBJ1-4,TRBV27
CASSQDRTPYSNQPQHF,TGCGCCAGCAGCCAAGATCGCACACCTTATAGCAATCAGCCCCAGCATTTT,few,.,TRBJ1-5,TRBV4-1
CASSAGTSGYEQYF,TGTGCCAGCAGCGCCGGGACTAGCGGCTACGAGCAGTACTTC,.,TRBD2,TRBJ2-7,TRBV9
CASSHTGNYGYTF,TGCGCCAGCAGCCATACTGGGAACTATGGCTACACCTTC,.,.,TRBJ1-2,TRBV4-1
CASSLLEGTEAFF,TGCGCCAGCAGCTTATTAGAGGGCACTGAAGCTTTCTTT,once,.,TRBJ1-1,TRBV5-1
CASSSGRGSGNTIYF,TGTGCCAGCAGCTCAGGCCGGGGTTCCGGAAACACCATATATTTT,.,.,TRBJ1-3,TRBV5-4
CASSLGTGAYEQYF,TGCGCCAGCAGCCTCGGGACAGGGGCCTACGAGCAGTACTTC,.,TRBD1,TRBJ2-7,TRBV4-3
CASSPEDPGTVNTEAFF,TGTGCCAGCAGTCCGGAAGACCCTGGGACAGTGAACACTGAAGCTTTCTTT,.,TRBD1,TRBJ1-1,TRBV27
CASSPTGRTYNQPQHF,TGTGCCAGCAGCCCAACGGGCAGGACGTACAATCAGCCCCAGCATTTT,.,.,TRBJ1-5,TRBV7-2
CASSSLAGATGELFF,TGTGCCAGCAGTTCCCTAGCGGGAGCCACCGGGGAGCTGTTTTTT,.,TRBD2,TRBJ2-2,TRBV6-5
CASSHRDRNTDTQYF,TGTGCCAGCAGCCACCGGGACAGAAACACAGATACGCAGTATTTT,.,TRBD1,TRBJ2-3,TRBV7-9
CASSYSRPGANVLTF,TGTGCCAGCAGTTATAGTCGGCCCGGGGCCAACGTCCTGACTTTC,.,.,TRBJ2-6,TRBV6-6
CASGLGSYEQYF,TGTGCTAGTGGTTTAGGGTCCTACGAGCAGTACTTC,.,.,TRBJ2-7,TRBV12-5
CASSPSPQGGYGYTF,TGTGCCAGCTCACCAAGCCCGCAGGGAGGCTATGGCTACACCTTC,.,.,TRBJ1-2,TRBV18
CASSSTVNTEAFF,TGTGCCAGCAGCTCGACAGTCAACACTGAAGCTTTCTTT,few,.,TRBJ1-1,TRBV7-8